A single T cell receptor (beta chain) is shown here with its context. TCRdb's table, derived via immunoSEQ multiplex PCR, lists solely in-frame clones and lacks some. This table holds roughly 180,000 clones, roughly 94% found once. With 6 bases removed from V and 2 bases from J, the gap between germline ends came to 14 bases. Per the germline V gene, CDR1 is SQVTM and CDR2 is ANQGSEA. The CDR3 is 14 residues long. The record originates from a study of control samples from healthy donors and cancer patients. Sample: blood. The chain uses TRBV29-1 and TRBJ2-1, with D perhaps matching TRBD1 (6 bases). The TCR comes from a young woman in good health. DNA for the CDR3: TGCAGCGTCCGCTTCAGGGGCCCCTACAATGAGCAGTTCTTC. This translates into CSVRFRGPYNEQFF.